The 24 T cell receptor beta chains reported below all come from one sample, sequenced in a study of blood T cell repertoires in COVID-19 (dated by TCRdb to 2018 to 2020). To prepare the library, the immunoSEQ multiplex PCR assay was applied. The table comes from immuneACCESS by way of TCRdb, which keeps in-frame sequences with V and J called. Part of the clones is missing from these tables; in studies checked, under half for an unresolved V gene and the rest for unknown reasons. This sample comprises 60,000 to 85,000 clones, roughly 80% of them detected only once. The ten largest clones capture 15% to 20% of the sample. Sample: peripheral blood. The origin of the receptors is a woman aged 60 to 75 with acute or convalescent COVID-19.

In its sample, this clone was seen once. This rearrangement joins TRBV5-6 to TRBJ2-3, with 13 bases lining up with TRBD2. Germline V gives CDR1 SGHDT, CDR2 YYEEEE. The trim removed 3 bases at V and 6 bases at J, leaving 7 bases unmatched. The CDR3 spans 16 residues. DNA of the CDR3: TGTGCCAGCAGCTCTACTAGCGGGGGGGCCTTTGATACGCAGTATTTT. It yields the protein CASSSTSGGAFDTQYF.

The genes are TRBV2 and TRBJ1-3; D remains unclear. The V end lost 2 bases, the J end lost 0 bases, and 2 bases lay between the germline ends. The germline V gene has CDR1 SNHLY and CDR2 FYNNEI. CDR3 length equals 13 residues. CDR3 loop: CASSELSGNTIYF. The CDR3 nucleotides read TGTGCCAGCAGTGAACTCTCTGGAAACACCATATATTTT.

V and J are TRBV6-5 and TRBJ1-1; 8 nucleotides line up with TRBD1. The trim removed 4 bases at V and 5 bases at J, leaving 3 bases unmatched. CDR1 and CDR2 (germline): MNHEY, SVGAGI. This CDR3 spans 13 amino acids. CDR3 nucleotide sequence: TGTGCCAGCAGTTTACAGGGGGGTACTGAAGCTTTCTTT. Translation gives CASSLQGGTEAFF.

V is TRBV18 and J is TRBJ2-7; no definite D call. With 3 bases removed from V and 4 bases from J, the gap between germline ends came to 10 bases. CDR1 and CDR2 from the germline V gene are KGHSH and LQKENI. This CDR3 comprises 13 residues. The CDR3: CASSPRPLYEQYF. The CDR3 region has the DNA TGTGCCAGCTCACCGAGGCCGCTATACGAGCAGTACTTC.

The CDR3 is CASSLATVHNEQFF. In DNA, the CDR3 is TGTGCCAGCAGCTTAGCCACAGTGCACAATGAGCAGTTCTTC. The genes are TRBV7-2 and TRBJ2-1; no clear D. The germline V gene encodes CDR1 SGHTA and CDR2 FQGNSA. The CDR3 has 14 amino acids. Trimming left V 0 bases short and J 5 bases short, with 8 bases between.

The chain is built from TRBV5-4 and TRBJ1-1, with D possibly TRBD1 on 5 matching bases. Trimming cost V 4 bases and J 3 bases, with 16 bases left between them. CDR1 is SGHNT, CDR2 YYREEE, per germline (reference sequence). The CDR3 contains 15 residues. CDR3 in amino acids: CASSAQGIWDTEAFF. In DNA form, the CDR3 reads TGTGCCAGCAGCGCCCAGGGAATATGGGACACTGAAGCTTTCTTT.

The chain uses TRBV28 and TRBJ1-5; 7 nucleotides agree with TRBD1. The J segment lost 1 base and the V segment lost 7 bases, leaving 1 base of the junction unmatched. The CDR3 runs to 13 residues. Germline lookup yields CDR1 MDHEN and CDR2 SYDVKM. The CDR3 loop is CASNRGSNQPQHF. The DNA of the CDR3 is TGTGCCAGCAACAGGGGAAGCAATCAGCCCCAGCATTTT.

This chain connects TRBV30 to TRBJ2-1; D may be TRBD2 (6 bases). The CDR3 totals 16 residues. The V end was cut by 2 bases, the J end by 6 bases, with 20 bases between. The germline V gene encodes CDR1 GTSNPN and CDR2 SVGIG (reference sequence). CDR3 coding DNA: TGTGCCTGGAGTTATGGGACCCGGGGAGGTCTCAATGAGCAGTTCTTC. Amino acid sequence: CAWSYGTRGGLNEQFF.

For the CDR3, the DNA is TGTGCCAGCTCACCGATACGAGGGGAGGGCCCAGATACGCAGTATTTT. Amino acids: CASSPIRGEGPDTQYF. This chain uses TRBV18 with TRBJ2-3; 7 nucleotides align to TRBD2. CDR3 length equals 16 residues. V was clipped by 3 bases and J by 4 bases; unmatched bases: 10. Looked up from germline, CDR1 is KGHSH and CDR2 is LQKENI.

This clone was observed once. This sequence joins TRBV7-2 and TRBJ2-3, with D tentatively TRBD2 (5 bases). Trimming left V 1 base short and J 3 bases short, with 14 bases between. The germline CDR1 and CDR2 sequences are SGHTA and FQGNSA. CDR3 length: 16 amino acids. The CDR3, as DNA: TGTGCCAGCAGCTTAGAATCAAGGCCGGGGACAGATACGCAGTATTTT. As protein: CASSLESRPGTDTQYF. The full variable domain, its missing parts supplied by reference TRBV7-2 and TRBJ2-3, is GAGVSQSPSNKVTEKGKDVELRCDPISGHTALYWYRQSLGQGLEFLIYFQGNSAPDKSGLPSDRFSAERTGGSVSTLTIQRTQQEDSAVYLCASSLESRPGTDTQYFGPGTRLTVL.

The chain's CDR3 is CASSQAPDSSSYEQYF. As DNA, the CDR3 is TGTGCCAGCAGCCAAGCCCCGGACAGTAGCTCCTACGAGCAGTACTTC. The gene calls are TRBV3-1 (or the pseudogene TRBV3-2) and TRBJ2-7; possible D gene TRBD1, 6 bases. Germline lookup yields CDR1 LGHDT and CDR2 YNNKEL (reference sequence). With 1 base removed from V and 0 bases from J, the gap between germline ends came to 13 bases. The CDR3 sequence is 16 residues long.

This clone has only a few counts. The chain recombines TRBV18 with TRBJ2-2; D may be TRBD2 (5 bases). The V end lost 3 bases, the J end lost 1 base, and 12 bases lay between the germline ends. This CDR3 has 16 residues. The germline V gene encodes CDR1 KGHSH and CDR2 LQKENI. The CDR3 protein is CASSPLGRGNTGELFF. The CDR3 region has the DNA TGTGCCAGCTCACCCCTCGGACGGGGGAACACCGGGGAGCTGTTTTTT.

The sample holds many counts of this clone. The rearrangement links TRBV4-1 to TRBJ1-1; possible D gene TRBD1, 5 bases. Germline V gene data show CDR1 as MGHRA and CDR2 as YSYEKL. Trimming removed 3 bases at V and 5 bases at J, with 16 bases between. The CDR3 contains 15 residues. The CDR3 protein is CASSHRMGLGTEAFF. The CDR3 bases are TGCGCCAGCAGCCACCGAATGGGGCTGGGAACTGAAGCTTTCTTT.

This clone was seen a single time. The chain employs TRBV11-2 and TRBJ2-3; 9 bases agree with TRBD1. CDR1 is SGHAT, CDR2 FQNNGV, per germline. The CDR3 length is 18 residues. J lost 4 bases, V lost 4 bases, and 15 bases had no gene match. CDR3 sequence: CASSSRPTRQGGADTQYF. The CDR3 DNA is TGTGCCAGCAGCTCTCGACCTACCCGACAGGGGGGCGCAGATACGCAGTATTTT.

Only a few counts were recorded for this clone. The chain is built from TRBV18 and TRBJ2-1, with 14 bases aligning to TRBD2. The CDR3 covers 17 residues. Germline CDR1 is KGHSH and CDR2 is LQKENI. V shed 3 bases, J shed 7 bases, and the junction held 8 bases outside the gene matches. This chain's CDR3 is CASSPSETSGGANEQFF. The DNA for the CDR3 is TGTGCCAGCTCACCGAGTGAGACTAGCGGGGGGGCGAATGAGCAGTTCTTC. Drawing the rest from reference TRBV18 and TRBJ2-1, the complete variable domain is NAGVMQNPRHLVRRRGQEARLRCSPMKGHSHVYWYRQLPEEGLKFMVYLQKENIIDESGMPKERFSAEFPKEGPSILRIQQVVRGDSAAYFCASSPSETSGGANEQFFGPGTRLTVL.

The chain recombines TRBV11-2 with TRBJ2-5; 10 bases line up with TRBD2. The CDR3 covers 16 residues. Germline CDR1 and CDR2: SGHAT and FQNNGV. V lost 5 bases, J lost 2 bases, and 8 bases stayed unmatched. The DNA of the CDR3 is TGTGCCAGCAGCCCGAAGGGACTAGCGTCACAAGAGACCCAGTACTTC. Translation: CASSPKGLASQETQYF. The full variable domain, its missing parts supplied by reference TRBV11-2 and TRBJ2-5, is EAGVAQSPRYKIIEKRQSVAFWCNPISGHATLYWYQQILGQGPKLLIQFQNNGVVDDSQLPKDRFSAERLKGVDSTLKIQPAKLEDSAVYLCASSPKGLASQETQYFGPGTRLLVL.

V gene TRBV5-1 combines with J gene TRBJ1-6, with 7 positions matching TRBD1. The ends lost 4 bases at V and 7 bases at J; junction bases unmatched: 5. Germline V gene sequence: CDR1 SGHRS, CDR2 YFSETQ. The CDR3 runs to 14 residues. CDR3 residues: CASSAQGNNSPLHF. DNA for the CDR3: TGCGCCAGCAGCGCACAGGGGAACAATTCACCCCTCCACTTT. Full variable domain (outside the CDR3, taken from reference TRBV5-1 and TRBJ1-6): KAGVTQTPRYLIKTRGQQVTLSCSPISGHRSVSWYQQTPGQGLQFLFEYFSETQRNKGNFPGRFSGRQFSNSRSEMNVSTLELGDSALYLCASSAQGNNSPLHFGNGTRLTVT.

The chain uses TRBV19 and TRBJ2-2; tentatively, D is TRBD2 (7 bases). There are 18 residues in the CDR3. Between the trimmed V and J ends, which lost 4 bases and 3 bases, there was a span of 21 bases. CDR1 is LNHDA, CDR2 SQIVND, per germline (reference sequence). The CDR3 loop is CASSRRSYGGQDTGELFF. The CDR3 bases are TGTGCCAGTAGTAGACGTAGTTACGGGGGGCAGGACACCGGGGAGCTGTTTTTT.

This chain links TRBV6-5 with TRBJ1-5, with a possible D match to TRBD1 (6 bases). This CDR3 is 13 amino acids long. The germline V gene has CDR1 MNHEY and CDR2 SVGAGI. The ends were cut back, 10 bases at V and 6 bases at J, with 16 bases in the middle. This chain's CDR3 is CATVLQGTQPQHF. In DNA form, the CDR3 reads TGTGCCACCGTATTACAGGGCACTCAGCCCCAGCATTTT.

The rearrangement uses TRBV29-1 and TRBJ2-3, with TRBD2 matching 9 bases. The CDR3 is 14 residues long. V shed 5 bases and J 7 bases; nucleotides not matched to a gene: 10. Germline V lookup: CDR1 SQVTM, CDR2 ANQGSEA. The CDR3 region is CSVSSAGGPNTQYF. The CDR3 DNA sequence: TGCAGCGTTAGTTCAGCGGGGGGACCTAATACGCAGTATTTT.

The chain couples TRBV5-4 to TRBJ1-1; TRBD1 is a possible D gene (5 bases). The CDR3 runs to 14 residues. CDR1 is SGHNT, CDR2 YYREEE, per germline (reference sequence). V gave up 4 bases and J gave up 1 base, with 11 bases separating them. CDR3 nucleotides: TGTGCCAGCAGCAGGGGTTTGTCGAACACTGAAGCTTTCTTT. It is translated as CASSRGLSNTEAFF.

Details on this clone: Other DNA sequences from this sample encode an identical CDR3 as well. The rearrangement links TRBV6-1 to TRBJ1-2, with D possibly matching TRBD1 (6 bases). Germline V lookup: CDR1 MNHNS, CDR2 SASEGT. The CDR3 extends over 13 amino acids. Trimming took off 2 bases at V and 5 bases at J, with 9 bases between the two ends. The CDR3 region is CASSESDSYGYTF. Written as DNA, the CDR3 is TGTGCCAGCAGTGAATCGGACAGTTATGGCTACACCTTC.

V is TRBV5-6 and J is TRBJ2-5, with TRBD1 matching 9 bases. The length of the CDR3 is 16 residues. The junction had 11 bases not matched to a gene; V was cut back by 4 bases and J by 4 bases. Germline V gene sequence: CDR1 SGHDT, CDR2 YYEEEE. The CDR3 loop reads CASSAPQGAWGETQYF. Here the CDR3 DNA reads TGTGCCAGCAGCGCTCCACAGGGGGCATGGGGAGAGACCCAGTACTTC. Filled out from reference TRBV5-6 and TRBJ2-5, the complete variable domain reads DAGVTQSPTHLIKTRGQQVTLRCSPKSGHDTVSWYQQALGQGPQFIFQYYEEEERQRGNFPDRFSGHQFPNYSSELNVNALLLGDSALYLCASSAPQGAWGETQYFGPGTRLLVL.

The genes are TRBV5-5 and TRBJ1-1; 7 positions match TRBD1. With V trimmed by 4 bases and J by 3 bases, 18 bases remained unmatched. This CDR3 region has 18 residues. The V gene's germline CDR1 is SGHKS and CDR2 YYEKEE (reference sequence). CDR3 nucleotide sequence: TGTGCCAGCAGCGGGTGGGACAGATTTTCCCTTGAGGACACTGAAGCTTTCTTT. It specifies CASSGWDRFSLEDTEAFF.